Listed below are T cell receptor beta chains from one sample, sequenced in a study of cytomegalovirus exposure and HLA in healthy donors. TCRdb keeps only in-frame clones here, not all; method: immunoSEQ multiplex PCR. This sample has around 140,000 clones; about 74% occur once, and the top ten carry 0.8% to 0.95%. The specimen was PBMCs. The source is a woman aged 60-70 years in good health and CMV-seronegative. Both conserved end residues are part of each CDR3. A D gene is named only where the DNA matches it firmly. Clone size is shown for a subset of rows, as once, few, many or a class of expanded clone.

V	J	D	size	CDR3	DNA
TRBV7-9	TRBJ2-5	TRBD1	NA	CASSPDRGVRETQYF	TGTGCCAGCAGCCCCGACAGGGGAGTGAGAGAGACCCAGTACTTC
TRBV5-6	TRBJ1-2	TRBD1	NA	CASSRRGQDYGYTF	TGTGCCAGCAGCCGACGGGGACAGGACTATGGCTACACCTTC
TRBV7-7	TRBJ1-1	NA	NA	CASSLGVETEAFF	TGTGCCAGCAGCTTAGGAGTCGAGACTGAAGCTTTCTTT
TRBV28	TRBJ2-7	NA	NA	CASRLTYEQYF	TGTGCCAGCAGACTGACCTACGAGCAGTACTTC
TRBV14	TRBJ2-5	TRBD2	NA	CASSQPGTSEETQYF	TGTGCCAGCAGCCAACCCGGGACTAGCGAAGAGACCCAGTACTTC
TRBV28	TRBJ2-7	TRBD2	NA	CASSSLGSGRTKPYEQYF	TGTGCCAGCAGTTCCCTGGGTAGCGGGAGGACGAAACCCTACGAGCAGTACTTC
TRBV10-3	TRBJ2-1	NA	NA	CAISADTGPYNEQFF	TGTGCCATCAGTGCGGATACAGGGCCCTACAATGAGCAGTTCTTC
TRBV27	TRBJ2-7	NA	few	CASGAVSYEQYF	TGTGCCAGCGGGGCGGTCTCCTACGAGCAGTACTTC
TRBV6-5	TRBJ2-7	TRBD1	NA	CASSPDRVASNEQYF	TGTGCCAGCAGCCCCGACAGGGTAGCCTCCAACGAGCAGTACTTC
TRBV7-2	TRBJ1-2	NA	NA	CASSLVAGNYGYTF	TGTGCCAGCAGCTTAGTTGCAGGGAACTATGGCTACACCTTC
TRBV7-9	TRBJ2-2	NA	NA	CATDRPTGELFF	TGTGCCACCGACAGACCCACCGGGGAGCTGTTTTTT